This T cell receptor beta chain comes out of a study of CD8 T cells in Susac syndrome (dated by TCRdb to the late 2010s). Concerning the study at large: Among the sequenced Susac syndrome patients, more than five had clinically active disease and about 8 were in clinical remission. The study used repertoire sequencing to test whether antigen drove CD8+ T cell activation and differentiation in Susac syndrome. At blood withdrawal, Susac syndrome patients were either therapy-naive, taking corticosteroids (in some cases with IVIg as well), or taking IVIg alone. Overall study results and their limits: No clonal expansion was detected in the CD4+ T cell repertoire of Susac syndrome patients. The TCR sequencing and HLA analysis was acknowledged to have included a relatively small number of individuals.

RNA was extracted using the RNeasy kit, and roughly 0.5 to 1 microgram was reverse transcribed with random hexamers. The immunoSEQ multiplex PCR assay, which covers 54 Vbeta and 13 Jbeta segments, was used to amplify TCR beta CDR3 regions. Bias from PCR amplification was corrected by using a synthetic template baseline for primer optimization and for computational correction. Per the source publication's procedure: Reads were annotated to V, D and J genes per IMGT and analyzed with immunoSEQ Analyzer, keeping only productive sequences. Clonality was computed as one minus Shannon entropy normalized by log2 of the number of productive unique sequences. For each patient and control, public and private clones were evaluated among the 100 most prevalent clones. A clone was defined as Susac-specific if it was absent from the healthy and MS cohorts, from some 980 published viral clones and from other ImmuneACCESS disease sequences. TCRdb trimmed the raw reads at Q25, called clones with MiXCR and kept productive beta chains. All rows with the same CDR3 protein become a single entry with the most common DNA and genes. TCRdb, not the original authors, processed these V and J calls. The sample table shows about 190,000 distinct CDR3 sequences, and around 95% are seen once. Around 0.092% of the sample comes from the top ten.

The CDR1 and CDR2 encoded by the germline V gene (reference sequence) are DFQATT and SNEGSKA. Relative to germline, V is missing 5 bases and J is missing 8 bases, with 13 bases of the junction outside any gene match. From its cysteine to its phenylalanine, the CDR3 spans 15 amino acids. The DNA shown is the 45-base CDR3, in frame from base 1. High-throughput TCR beta sequencing profiled peripheral blood CD8+ and CD4+ T cells from healthy donors, Susac syndrome patients and multiple sclerosis patients. The Susac syndrome patients fulfilled recently defined diagnostic criteria for definite or probable disease. Bulk CD8+ and CD4+ T cells were purified by magnetic negative isolation, while CD8+ TEMRA cells were enriched using FACS. Blood was collected in EDTA tubes and processed within 24 hours, with PBMCs isolated through density gradient centrifugation. PBMCs destined for TCR sequencing were cryopreserved in liquid nitrogen and later thawed in a 37 °C water bath. A purity of at least 90% was achieved for sorted or isolated CD4+, CD8+ and CD8+ TEMRA cells.

Points on this clonotype: Its antigen is not yet known. Within one base of it there is no much larger clone, and no base qualities were kept.

The source of this sequence is a human donor with Susac syndrome. Specimen: CD4+ T cells from PBMCs. The chain employs TRBV20-1 and TRBJ2-1; 9 bases in the middle match TRBD1. CDR3 region: CSAPQPGTGSHEQFF. Here is the DNA: TGCAGTGCTCCCCAACCCGGGACAGGGTCTCATGAGCAGTTCTTC.